This T cell receptor beta chain appears in the sequencing data of a study of cytomegalovirus exposure and HLA in healthy donors. The V end was cut by 0 bases, the J end by 3 bases, with 12 bases between. The CDR3 contains 14 residues. The germline V gene encodes CDR1 GTSNPN and CDR2 SVGIG (reference sequence). Repertoires were generated with immunoSEQ multiplex PCR, while TCRdb's copy carries only in-frame clones and drops some. In the table there are 55,000 to 75,000 clones, around 96% of which are singletons. V is TRBV30 and J is TRBJ2-7, with a weak D call TRBD2 (6 bases). The sequencing input was PBMCs. The sequence was obtained from a young man in good health and CMV-seropositive. The CDR3 reads CAWSVGGIDYEQYF. For the CDR3, the DNA is TGTGCCTGGAGTGTAGGAGGGATAGACTACGAGCAGTACTTC.